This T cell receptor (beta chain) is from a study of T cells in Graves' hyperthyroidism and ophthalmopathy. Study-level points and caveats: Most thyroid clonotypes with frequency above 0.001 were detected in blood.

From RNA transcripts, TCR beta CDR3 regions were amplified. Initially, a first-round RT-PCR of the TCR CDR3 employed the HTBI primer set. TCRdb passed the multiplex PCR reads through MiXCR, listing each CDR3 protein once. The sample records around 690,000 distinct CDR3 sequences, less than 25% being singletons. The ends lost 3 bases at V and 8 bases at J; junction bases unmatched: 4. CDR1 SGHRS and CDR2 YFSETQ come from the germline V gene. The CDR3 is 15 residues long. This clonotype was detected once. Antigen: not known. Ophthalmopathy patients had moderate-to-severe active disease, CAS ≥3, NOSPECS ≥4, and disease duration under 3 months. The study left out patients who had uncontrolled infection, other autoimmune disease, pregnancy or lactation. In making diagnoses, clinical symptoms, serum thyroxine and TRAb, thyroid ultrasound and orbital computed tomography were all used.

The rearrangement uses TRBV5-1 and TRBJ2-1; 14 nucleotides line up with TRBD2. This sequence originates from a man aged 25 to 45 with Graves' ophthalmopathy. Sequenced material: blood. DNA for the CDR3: TGCGCCAGCAGCTACGGGACTAGCGGGAGCTATGAGCAGTTCTTC. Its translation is CASSYGTSGSYEQFF.